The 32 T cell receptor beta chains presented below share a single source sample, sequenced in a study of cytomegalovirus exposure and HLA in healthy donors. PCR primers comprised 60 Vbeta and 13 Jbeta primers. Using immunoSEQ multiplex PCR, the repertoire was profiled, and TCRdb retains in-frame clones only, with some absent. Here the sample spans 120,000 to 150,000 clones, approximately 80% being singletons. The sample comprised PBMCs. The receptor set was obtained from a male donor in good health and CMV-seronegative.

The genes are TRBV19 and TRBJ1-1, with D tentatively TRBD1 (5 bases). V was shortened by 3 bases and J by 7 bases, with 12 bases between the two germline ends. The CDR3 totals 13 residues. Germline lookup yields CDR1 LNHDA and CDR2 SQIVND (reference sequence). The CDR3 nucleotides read TGTGCCAGTAGTATGAAGGGAGGGGATGAAGCTTTCTTT. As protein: CASSMKGGDEAFF. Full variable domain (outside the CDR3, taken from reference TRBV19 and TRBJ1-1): DGGITQSPKYLFRKEGQNVTLSCEQNLNHDAMYWYRQDPGQGLRLIYYSQIVNDFQKGDIAEGYSVSREKKESFPLTVTSAQKNPTAFYLCASSMKGGDEAFFGQGTRLTVV.

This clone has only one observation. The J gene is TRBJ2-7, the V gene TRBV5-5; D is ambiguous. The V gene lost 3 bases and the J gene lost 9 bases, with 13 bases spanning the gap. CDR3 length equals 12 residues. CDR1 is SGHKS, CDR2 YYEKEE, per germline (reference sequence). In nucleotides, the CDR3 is TGTGCCAGCAGCTCGACTCAAATCGGGCAGTACTTC. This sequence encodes CASSSTQIGQYF.

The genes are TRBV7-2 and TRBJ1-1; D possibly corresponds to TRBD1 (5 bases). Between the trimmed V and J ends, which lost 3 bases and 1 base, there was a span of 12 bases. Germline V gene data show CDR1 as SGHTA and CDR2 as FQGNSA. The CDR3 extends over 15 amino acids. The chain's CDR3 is CASSFYLTANTEAFF. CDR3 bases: TGTGCCAGCAGCTTTTATTTGACAGCGAACACTGAAGCTTTCTTT.

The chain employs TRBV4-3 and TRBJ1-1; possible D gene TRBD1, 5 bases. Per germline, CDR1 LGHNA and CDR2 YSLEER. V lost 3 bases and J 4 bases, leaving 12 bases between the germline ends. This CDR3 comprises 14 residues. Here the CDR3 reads CASSQGRGSTEAFF. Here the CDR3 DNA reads TGCGCCAGCAGCCAGGGTCGGGGGAGCACTGAAGCTTTCTTT.

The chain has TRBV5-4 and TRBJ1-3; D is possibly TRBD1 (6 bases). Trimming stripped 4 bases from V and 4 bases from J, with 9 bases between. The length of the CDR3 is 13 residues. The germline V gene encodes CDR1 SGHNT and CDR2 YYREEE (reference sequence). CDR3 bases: TGTGCCAGCAGCCAGGGGACGGGAAACACCATATATTTT. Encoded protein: CASSQGTGNTIYF.

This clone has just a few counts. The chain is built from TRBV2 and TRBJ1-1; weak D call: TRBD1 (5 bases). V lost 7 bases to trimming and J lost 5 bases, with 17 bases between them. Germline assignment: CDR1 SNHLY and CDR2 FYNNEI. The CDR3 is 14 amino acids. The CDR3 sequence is CASKMVRALTEAFF. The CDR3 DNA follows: TGTGCCAGCAAGATGGTCAGGGCCTTGACTGAAGCTTTCTTT. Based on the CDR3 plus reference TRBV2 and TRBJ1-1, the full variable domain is EPEVTQTPSHQVTQMGQEVILRCVPISNHLYFYWYRQILGQKVEFLVSFYNNEISEKSEIFDDQFSVERPDGSNFTLKIRSTKLEDSAMYFCASKMVRALTEAFFGQGTRLTVV.

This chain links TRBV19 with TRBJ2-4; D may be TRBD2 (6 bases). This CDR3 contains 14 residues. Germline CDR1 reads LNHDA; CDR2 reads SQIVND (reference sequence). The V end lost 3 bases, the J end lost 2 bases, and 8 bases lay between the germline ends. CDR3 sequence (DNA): TGTGCCAGTAGTATCGGAGGGTCCAAAAACATTCAGTACTTC. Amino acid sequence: CASSIGGSKNIQYF.

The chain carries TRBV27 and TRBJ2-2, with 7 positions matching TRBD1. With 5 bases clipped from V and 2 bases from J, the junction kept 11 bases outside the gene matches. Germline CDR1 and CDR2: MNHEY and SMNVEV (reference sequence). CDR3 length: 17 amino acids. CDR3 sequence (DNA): TGTGCCAGCAGTCTCTCCCGGACAGGAGGAAACACCGGGGAGCTGTTTTTT. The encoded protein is CASSLSRTGGNTGELFF.

The CDR3 bases are TGTGCCAGCTCAAAGTCCACGGGAGTGAAAGATGGCTACACCTTC. It codes for CASSKSTGVKDGYTF. The gene calls are TRBV18 and TRBJ1-2; D remains unclear. Germline V lookup: CDR1 KGHSH, CDR2 LQKENI. This CDR3 comprises 15 residues. Deletions cut 5 bases from V and 6 bases from J, with 19 bases between. The whole variable domain, filled in from reference TRBV18 and TRBJ1-2, reads NAGVMQNPRHLVRRRGQEARLRCSPMKGHSHVYWYRQLPEEGLKFMVYLQKENIIDESGMPKERFSAEFPKEGPSILRIQQVVRGDSAAYFCASSKSTGVKDGYTFGSGTRLTVV.

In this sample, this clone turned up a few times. CDR3 residues: CASSDSGGANFNEQFF. The CDR3 nucleotides are TGTGCCAGCAGTGATAGCGGGGGGGCTAACTTCAATGAGCAGTTCTTC. The gene calls are TRBV25-1 and TRBJ2-1; 11 bases align to TRBD2. This CDR3 region has 16 residues. The germline CDR1 and CDR2 sequences are MGHDK and SYGVNS. After removal of 3 bases from V and 6 bases from J, the junction contained 7 bases not matched to a gene.

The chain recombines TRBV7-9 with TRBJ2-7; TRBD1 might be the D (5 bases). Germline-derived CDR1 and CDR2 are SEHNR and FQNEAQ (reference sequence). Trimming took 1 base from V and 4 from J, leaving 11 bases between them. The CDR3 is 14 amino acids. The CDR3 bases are TGTGCCAGCAGCTTAGACCAAGGGGTGTACGAGCAGTACTTC. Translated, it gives CASSLDQGVYEQYF.

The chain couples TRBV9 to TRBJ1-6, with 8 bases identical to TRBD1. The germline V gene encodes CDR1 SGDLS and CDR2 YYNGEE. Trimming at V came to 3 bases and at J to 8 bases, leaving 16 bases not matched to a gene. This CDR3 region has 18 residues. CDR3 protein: CASSETAGGLLRDSPLHF. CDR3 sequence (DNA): TGTGCCAGCAGCGAGACCGCAGGGGGCCTTCTTAGGGATTCACCCCTCCACTTT.

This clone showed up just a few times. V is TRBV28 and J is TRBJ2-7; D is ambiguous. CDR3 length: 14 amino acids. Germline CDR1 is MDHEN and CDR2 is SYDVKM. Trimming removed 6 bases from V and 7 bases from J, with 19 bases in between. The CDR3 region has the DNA TGTGCCAGCAGACGGGTACAAGTGGTCGGAGAGCAGTACTTC. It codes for CASRRVQVVGEQYF.

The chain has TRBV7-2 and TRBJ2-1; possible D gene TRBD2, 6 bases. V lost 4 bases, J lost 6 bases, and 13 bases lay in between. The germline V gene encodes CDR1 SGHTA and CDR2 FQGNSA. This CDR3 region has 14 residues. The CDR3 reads CASSSDPTSNEQFF. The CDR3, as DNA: TGTGCCAGCAGCTCCGACCCGACTAGCAATGAGCAGTTCTTC.

CDR3 protein: CASSPQGNFYEQYF. In DNA, the CDR3 is TGTGCCAGCTCACCGCAGGGGAATTTTTACGAGCAGTACTTC. The chain uses TRBV18 and TRBJ2-7; possibly TRBD1 for D (6 bases). This CDR3 has 14 residues. The germline CDR1 and CDR2 sequences are KGHSH and LQKENI. V was cut by 3 bases and J by 4 bases, with 13 bases left in between.

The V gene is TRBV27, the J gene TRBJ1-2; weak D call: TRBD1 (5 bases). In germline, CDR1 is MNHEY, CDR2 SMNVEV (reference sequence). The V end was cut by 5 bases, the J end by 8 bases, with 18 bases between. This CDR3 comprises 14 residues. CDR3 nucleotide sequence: TGTGCCAGCAGTGCGACAGCTCTAAGTCGAGGCTACACCTTC. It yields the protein CASSATALSRGYTF.

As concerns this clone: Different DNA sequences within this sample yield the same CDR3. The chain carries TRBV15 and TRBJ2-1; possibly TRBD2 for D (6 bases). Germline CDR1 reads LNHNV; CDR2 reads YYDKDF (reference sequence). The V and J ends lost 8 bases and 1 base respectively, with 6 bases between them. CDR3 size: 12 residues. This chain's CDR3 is CATGGSYNEQFF. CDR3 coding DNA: TGTGCCACCGGGGGGTCCTACAATGAGCAGTTCTTC.

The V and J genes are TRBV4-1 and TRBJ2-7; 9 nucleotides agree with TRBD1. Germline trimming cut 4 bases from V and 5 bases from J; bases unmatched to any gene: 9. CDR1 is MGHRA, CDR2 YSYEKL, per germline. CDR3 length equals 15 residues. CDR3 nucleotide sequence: TGCGCCAGCAGCCCCTCCGGGACAGGGACGAACGAGCAGTACTTC. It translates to CASSPSGTGTNEQYF.

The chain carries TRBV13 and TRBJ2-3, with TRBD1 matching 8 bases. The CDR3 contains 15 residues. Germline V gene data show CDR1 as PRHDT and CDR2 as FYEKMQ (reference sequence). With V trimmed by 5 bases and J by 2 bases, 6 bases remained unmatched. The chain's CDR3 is CASSVRTGSTDTQYF. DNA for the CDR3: TGTGCCAGCAGCGTCAGGACAGGGTCCACAGATACGCAGTATTTT.

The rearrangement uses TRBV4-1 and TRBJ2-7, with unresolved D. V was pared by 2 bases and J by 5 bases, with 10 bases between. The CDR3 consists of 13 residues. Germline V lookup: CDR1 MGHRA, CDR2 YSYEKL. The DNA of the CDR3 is TGCGCCAGCAGCCAACACCCGGTCAACGAGCAGTACTTC. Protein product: CASSQHPVNEQYF.

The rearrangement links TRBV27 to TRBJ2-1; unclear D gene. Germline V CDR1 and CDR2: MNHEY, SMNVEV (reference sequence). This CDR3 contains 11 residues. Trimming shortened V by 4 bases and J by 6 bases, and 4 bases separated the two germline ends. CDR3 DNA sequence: TGTGCCAGCAGTTCGGGCAATGAGCAGTTCTTC. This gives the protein CASSSGNEQFF.

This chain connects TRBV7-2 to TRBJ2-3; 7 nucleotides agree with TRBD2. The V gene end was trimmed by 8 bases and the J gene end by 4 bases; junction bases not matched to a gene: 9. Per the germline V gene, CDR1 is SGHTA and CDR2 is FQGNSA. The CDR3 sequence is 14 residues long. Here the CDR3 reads CASLATSYADTQYF. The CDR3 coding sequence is TGTGCCAGCTTGGCGACTAGCTACGCAGATACGCAGTATTTT.

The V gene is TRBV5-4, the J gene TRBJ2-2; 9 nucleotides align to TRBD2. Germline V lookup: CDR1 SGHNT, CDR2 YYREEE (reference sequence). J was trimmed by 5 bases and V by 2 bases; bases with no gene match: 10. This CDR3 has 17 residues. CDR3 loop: CASSFPTSGSPTGELFF. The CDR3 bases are TGTGCCAGCAGCTTCCCTACTAGCGGGTCGCCAACCGGGGAGCTGTTTTTT.

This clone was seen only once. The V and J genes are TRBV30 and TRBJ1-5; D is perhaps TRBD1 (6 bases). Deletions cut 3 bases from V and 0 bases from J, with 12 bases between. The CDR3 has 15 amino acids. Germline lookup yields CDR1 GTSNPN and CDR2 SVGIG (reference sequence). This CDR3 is CAWSTGTYSNQPQHF. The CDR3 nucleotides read TGTGCCTGGAGCACAGGGACCTATAGCAATCAGCCCCAGCATTTT.

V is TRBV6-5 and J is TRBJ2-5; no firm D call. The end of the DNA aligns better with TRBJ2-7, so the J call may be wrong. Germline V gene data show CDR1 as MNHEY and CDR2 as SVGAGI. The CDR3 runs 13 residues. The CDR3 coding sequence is TGTGCCAGCAGACCCTCAAGAACCTACGAGCAGTACTTC. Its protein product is CASRPSRTYEQYF.

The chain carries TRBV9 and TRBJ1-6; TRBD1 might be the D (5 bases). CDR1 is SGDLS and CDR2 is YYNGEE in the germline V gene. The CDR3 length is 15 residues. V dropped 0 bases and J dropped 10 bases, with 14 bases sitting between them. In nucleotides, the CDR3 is TGTGCCAGCAGCGTAGGGAGAGGGGAGGGGTCACCCCTCCACTTT. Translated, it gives CASSVGRGEGSPLHF. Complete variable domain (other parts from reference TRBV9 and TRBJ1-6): DSGVTQTPKHLITATGQRVTLRCSPRSGDLSVYWYQQSLDQGLQFLIQYYNGEERAKGNILERFSAQQFPDLHSELNLSSLELGDSALYFCASSVGRGEGSPLHFGNGTRLTVT.

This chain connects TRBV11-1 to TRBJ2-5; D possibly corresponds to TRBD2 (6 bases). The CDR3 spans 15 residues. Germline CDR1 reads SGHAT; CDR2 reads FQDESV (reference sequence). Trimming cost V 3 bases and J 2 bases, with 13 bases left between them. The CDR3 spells CASSFSVADQETQYF. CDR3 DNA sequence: TGTGCCAGCAGCTTCTCGGTAGCGGATCAAGAGACCCAGTACTTC. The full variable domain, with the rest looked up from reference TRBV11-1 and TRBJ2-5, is EAEVAQSPRYKITEKSQAVAFWCDPISGHATLYWYRQILGQGPELLVQFQDESVVDDSQLPKDRFSAERLKGVDSTLKIQPAELGDSAMYLCASSFSVADQETQYFGPGTRLLVL.

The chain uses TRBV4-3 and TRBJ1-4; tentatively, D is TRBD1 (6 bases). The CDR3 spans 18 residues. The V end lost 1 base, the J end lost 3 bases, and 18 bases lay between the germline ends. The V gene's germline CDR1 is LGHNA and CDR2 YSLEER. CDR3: CASSQVFTGKVANEKLFF. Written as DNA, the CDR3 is TGCGCCAGCAGCCAAGTTTTTACAGGGAAAGTAGCTAATGAAAAACTGTTTTTT.

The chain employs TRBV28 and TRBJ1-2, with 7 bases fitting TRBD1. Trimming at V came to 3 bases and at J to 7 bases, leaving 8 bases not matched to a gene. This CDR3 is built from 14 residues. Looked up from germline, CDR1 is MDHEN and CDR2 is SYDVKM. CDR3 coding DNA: TGTGCCAGCAGTTTTTACAGGGGTATAAGTGGCTACACCTTC. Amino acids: CASSFYRGISGYTF.

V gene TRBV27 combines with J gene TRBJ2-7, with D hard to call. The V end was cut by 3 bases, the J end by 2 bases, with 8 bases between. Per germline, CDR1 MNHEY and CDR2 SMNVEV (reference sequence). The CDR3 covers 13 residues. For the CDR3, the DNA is TGTGCCAGCAGTTTGACACCCGCCTACGAGCAGTACTTC. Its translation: CASSLTPAYEQYF.

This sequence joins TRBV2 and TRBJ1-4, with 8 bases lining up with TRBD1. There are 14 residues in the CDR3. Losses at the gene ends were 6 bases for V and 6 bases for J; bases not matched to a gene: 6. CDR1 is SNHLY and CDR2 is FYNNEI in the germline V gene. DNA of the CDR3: TGTGCCAGCAGCGGACAGGGTGAATATGAAAAACTGTTTTTT. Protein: CASSGQGEYEKLFF.

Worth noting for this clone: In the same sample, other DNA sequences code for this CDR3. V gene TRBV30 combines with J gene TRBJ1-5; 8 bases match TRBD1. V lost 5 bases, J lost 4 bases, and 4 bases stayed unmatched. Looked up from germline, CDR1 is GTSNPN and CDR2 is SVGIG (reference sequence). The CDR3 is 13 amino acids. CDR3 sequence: CAWDTGGNQPQHF. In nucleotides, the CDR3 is TGTGCCTGGGATACAGGGGGTAATCAGCCCCAGCATTTT.